Below are 32 T cell receptor beta chains sequenced from a single sample in a study of T-cell memory formation after mild COVID-19. TCRdb re-analysed the 5' RACE reads in MiXCR, keeping a single row per CDR3 protein. The repertoire consists of 200,000 to 250,000 distinct CDR3 sequences, with roughly a tenth occurring once and the leading ten covering approximately 3%. Input material: PBMCs or a T cell subset sorted from them (not recorded which). All receptors derive from a young man who had mild COVID-19 (a few samples of this study predate the infection). Cell type and time point are not known.

This clonotype appeared many times. The rearrangement joins TRBV7-2 to TRBJ2-2, with D possibly TRBD2 on 5 matching bases. This CDR3 is built from 16 residues. Germline V CDR1 and CDR2: SGHTA, FQGNSA. The V gene lost 5 bases and the J gene lost 6 bases, with 19 bases spanning the gap. CDR3 nucleotide sequence: TGTGCCAGCAGCGCCTTGTACGGGGTTGGGGCCGGGGAGCTGTTTTTT. The encoded protein is CASSALYGVGAGELFF.

This clonotype has more than one count but fewer than ten. The chain employs TRBV7-9 and TRBJ2-1; TRBD1 might be the D (5 bases). The CDR3 extends over 12 amino acids. Germline CDR1 SEHNR, CDR2 FQNEAQ (reference sequence). Trimming cost V 5 bases and J 11 bases, with 13 bases left between them. The CDR3 sequence is CASSVDSRQQFF. The DNA for the CDR3 is TGTGCCAGCAGCGTCGACAGCAGGCAGCAGTTCTTC. Full variable domain (rest looked up from reference TRBV7-9 and TRBJ2-1): DTGVSQNPRHKITKRGQNVTFRCDPISEHNRLYWYRQTLGQGPEFLTYFQNEAQLEKSRLLSDRFSAERPKGSFSTLEIQRTEQGDSAMYLCASSVDSRQQFFGPGTRLTVL.

This clonotype has a handful of counts. The chain uses TRBV20-1 and TRBJ1-2, with D tentatively TRBD1 (5 bases). Germline CDR1 is DFQATT and CDR2 is SNEGSKA (reference sequence). The CDR3 extends over 15 amino acids. The germline V and J ends were trimmed by 2 bases and 2 bases, with 15 bases remaining between them. CDR3 bases: TGCAGTGCTAGAACCTACGGGGGACCAAACTATGGCTACACCTTC. Its protein product is CSARTYGGPNYGYTF.

In its sample, this clonotype was seen a few times. This chain joins TRBV15 and TRBJ2-2; D perhaps matches TRBD2 (6 bases). This CDR3 contains 15 residues. Germline V gene lookup returns CDR1 LNHNV and CDR2 YYDKDF (reference sequence). Trimming shortened V by 6 bases and J by 2 bases, and 13 bases separated the two germline ends. The CDR3 sequence is CATRGDFYNTGELFF. The CDR3 DNA reads TGTGCCACCAGGGGGGACTTTTACAACACCGGGGAGCTGTTTTTT.

This clonotype was counted many times. The CDR3, as DNA: TGTGCCAGCAGTCCCCCTTTTACACCCCTCCACTTT. It specifies CASSPPFTPLHF. The rearrangement joins TRBV12-3 or TRBV12-4 to TRBJ1-6; D is uncertain. The CDR3 has 12 amino acids. V lost 5 bases and J 11 bases, leaving 10 bases between the germline ends.

Only a few counts were recorded for this clonotype. The chain has TRBV6-5 and TRBJ2-6; 9 nucleotides line up with TRBD1. This CDR3 comprises 18 residues. Germline V gives CDR1 MNHEY, CDR2 SVGAGI. V trimming: 6 bases; J trimming: 2 bases; junction bases outside the gene matches: 11. The CDR3 loop reads CASSPTGQGVTGANVLTF. DNA of the CDR3: TGTGCCAGCAGCCCCACGGGACAGGGAGTTACTGGGGCCAACGTCCTGACTTTC.

The CDR3: CSAIKGHEQFF. The CDR3 DNA reads as TGCAGTGCTATTAAAGGGCATGAGCAGTTCTTC. The rearrangement joins TRBV20-1 to TRBJ2-1; D is unresolved. The CDR3 extends over 11 amino acids. Germline values: CDR1 DFQATT, CDR2 SNEGSKA (reference sequence). V was shortened by 4 bases and J by 8 bases, with 9 bases between the two germline ends.

In this sample, this clonotype turned up a few times. The chain combines TRBV20-1 with TRBJ1-1; possibly TRBD1 for D (5 bases). Germline CDR1 is DFQATT and CDR2 is SNEGSKA (reference sequence). The CDR3 totals 14 residues. V was pared by 5 bases and J by 1 base, with 14 bases between. Written as DNA, the CDR3 is TGCAGTGCTCCAGGATTTGGGGGGAACACTGAAGCTTTCTTT. Protein sequence: CSAPGFGGNTEAFF.

The rearrangement uses TRBV9 and TRBJ1-5, with D uncertain. Germline V lookup: CDR1 SGDLS, CDR2 YYNGEE. Deletions cut 8 bases from V and 7 bases from J, with 10 bases between. The CDR3 spans 11 residues. The CDR3 region has the DNA TGTGCCAGTGGGATGGGGCAGCCCCAGCATTTT. This translates into CASGMGQPQHF. Supplemented by reference TRBV9 and TRBJ1-5, the full variable domain reads DSGVTQTPKHLITATGQRVTLRCSPRSGDLSVYWYQQSLDQGLQFLIQYYNGEERAKGNILERFSAQQFPDLHSELNLSSLELGDSALYFCASGMGQPQHFGDGTRLSIL.

This clonotype showed up many times. The chain couples TRBV7-2 to TRBJ2-7; D unresolved. CDR1 is SGHTA, CDR2 FQGNSA, per germline. CDR3 length equals 13 residues. The germline V and J ends were trimmed by 2 bases and 11 bases, with 16 bases remaining between them. The CDR3 nucleotides are TGTGCCAGCAGCTTAAATCAAAGGGATGTGGAGTACTTC. This codes for CASSLNQRDVEYF. The complete variable domain, with remaining parts taken from reference TRBV7-2 and TRBJ2-7, reads GAGVSQSPSNKVTEKGKDVELRCDPISGHTALYWYRQSLGQGLEFLIYFQGNSAPDKSGLPSDRFSAERTGGSVSTLTIQRTQQEDSAVYLCASSLNQRDVEYFGPGTRLTVT.

The chain combines TRBV24-1 with TRBJ2-3; no reliable D call. Trimming stripped 0 bases from V and 5 bases from J, with 8 bases between. The V gene's germline CDR1 is KGHDR and CDR2 SFDVKD. This CDR3 has 14 amino acids. CDR3 DNA: TGTGCCACCAGTGATTTGAGGCCAGGAGATACGCAGTATTTT. It yields the protein CATSDLRPGDTQYF.

This clonotype was counted a few times. The rearrangement links TRBV4-3 to TRBJ2-5; possibly TRBD1 for D (5 bases). V was clipped by 2 bases and J by 1 base, with 11 bases between them. CDR1 and CDR2 (germline): LGHNA, YSLEER. The CDR3 length is 15 residues. Here the CDR3 DNA reads TGCGCCAGCAGCCAACTCGGTAGGGGCCAAGAGACCCAGTACTTC. It specifies CASSQLGRGQETQYF.

There are a few counts of this clonotype. This chain uses TRBV5-1 with TRBJ2-7; D is ambiguous. Between the trimmed V and J ends, which lost 2 bases and 3 bases, there was a span of 12 bases. Germline lookup yields CDR1 SGHRS and CDR2 YFSETQ. The CDR3 contains 14 residues. The CDR3 loop is CASSLLANGYEQYF. As DNA, the CDR3 is TGCGCCAGCAGCTTACTTGCCAACGGCTACGAGCAGTACTTC.

Only a few counts were recorded for this clonotype. This rearrangement joins TRBV5-1 to TRBJ2-5; TRBD2 matches 7 bases. V trimming: 1 base; J trimming: 7 bases; junction bases outside the gene matches: 10. Germline values: CDR1 SGHRS, CDR2 YFSETQ. The CDR3 sequence is 15 residues long. CDR3 sequence: CASSLIGRPGGTQYF. In DNA form, the CDR3 reads TGCGCCAGCAGCTTGATCGGACGCCCGGGGGGGACCCAGTACTTC.

The genes are TRBV7-6 and TRBJ2-5, with D tentatively TRBD2 (5 bases). The V end lost 3 bases, the J end lost 3 bases, and 11 bases lay between the germline ends. From germline, CDR1 is SGHVS and CDR2 FNYEAQ. The CDR3 loop spans 14 amino acids. The CDR3 sequence is CASSLYSGEETQYF. The CDR3 DNA reads as TGTGCCAGCAGCTTGTATTCCGGGGAAGAGACCCAGTACTTC.

There are a few counts of this clonotype. This sequence joins TRBV4-3 and TRBJ2-3, with D unclear. Trimming stripped 4 bases from V and 1 base from J, with 18 bases between. The CDR3 is made up of 17 amino acids. The germline V gene has CDR1 LGHNA and CDR2 YSLEER. The CDR3 here is CASSRERPSRGTDTQYF. The CDR3 DNA follows: TGCGCCAGCAGCCGAGAAAGACCTTCAAGGGGCACAGATACGCAGTATTTT.

This clonotype was detected a few times. This sequence joins TRBV20-1 and TRBJ2-5; no definite D call. Germline loops: CDR1 DFQATT, CDR2 SNEGSKA (reference sequence). V gave up 6 bases and J gave up 2 bases, with 16 bases separating them. This CDR3 spans 14 amino acids. CDR3 DNA: TGCAGTGCCCCCGTAGCCCCTGGACAAGAGACCCAGTACTTC. As protein: CSAPVAPGQETQYF.

This chain links TRBV30 with TRBJ1-2; D is possibly TRBD1 (5 bases). Germline V CDR1 and CDR2: GTSNPN, SVGIG (reference sequence). The germline V and J ends were trimmed by 0 bases and 4 bases, with 12 bases remaining between them. CDR3 length: 14 residues. In DNA, the CDR3 is TGTGCCTGGAGTGTTTTGGGGGATAGCTATGGCTACACCTTC. This translates into CAWSVLGDSYGYTF.

The chain carries TRBV5-5 and TRBJ2-3; possible D gene TRBD2, 6 bases. V was pared by 1 base and J by 2 bases, with 11 bases between. Per germline, CDR1 SGHKS and CDR2 YYEKEE (reference sequence). There are 15 residues in the CDR3. The CDR3: CASSLPRGTTDTQYF. CDR3 DNA sequence: TGTGCCAGCAGCTTGCCCCGGGGGACCACAGATACGCAGTATTTT.

The V and J genes are TRBV20-1 and TRBJ2-6, with 7 nucleotides matching TRBD1. Germline V CDR1 and CDR2: DFQATT, SNEGSKA (reference sequence). Trimming took 2 bases from V and 1 from J; bases not matched to a gene: 8. CDR3 size: 17 residues. The CDR3 DNA sequence: TGCAGTGCTAGAAACCGGGACAGTTATTCTGGGGCCAACGTCCTGACTTTC. This gives the protein CSARNRDSYSGANVLTF.

This rearrangement joins TRBV7-2 to TRBJ1-2, with a weak D call TRBD1 (5 bases). Trimming shortened V by 5 bases and J by 7 bases, and 20 bases separated the two germline ends. Germline CDR1 SGHTA, CDR2 FQGNSA. The CDR3 contains 15 residues. This CDR3 is CASSPAAGGLGGYTF. As DNA, the CDR3 is TGTGCCAGCAGCCCAGCGGCGGGGGGACTAGGTGGCTACACCTTC.

This clonotype was seen a handful of times. This rearrangement joins TRBV5-1 to TRBJ1-2, with unresolved D. Germline V lookup: CDR1 SGHRS, CDR2 YFSETQ. V gave up 5 bases and J gave up 2 bases, with 10 bases separating them. This CDR3 is 13 amino acids long. The CDR3 reads CASREGGNYGYTF. The CDR3 bases are TGCGCCAGCAGAGAGGGTGGGAACTATGGCTACACCTTC.

This clonotype was counted ten times or more. This sequence joins TRBV5-1 and TRBJ2-5; D is unresolved. Germline CDR1 SGHRS, CDR2 YFSETQ. The CDR3 contains 14 residues. The V and J ends lost 2 bases and 3 bases respectively, with 11 bases between them. The CDR3 nucleotides read TGCGCCAGCAGCTTATCAGCGTCCGAAGAGACCCAGTACTTC. The encoded protein is CASSLSASEETQYF.

This clonotype was counted between two and nine times. The chain has TRBV5-5 and TRBJ1-1; no clear D. V lost 7 bases, J lost 4 bases, and 14 bases lay in between. The CDR3 is 13 amino acids. Germline V gene lookup returns CDR1 SGHKS and CDR2 YYEKEE (reference sequence). The CDR3 DNA reads TGTGCCAGCTCCGGCCCGGGTAGCACTGAAGCTTTCTTT. Protein: CASSGPGSTEAFF. The entire variable domain, with the rest obtained from reference TRBV5-5 and TRBJ1-1, is as follows: DAGVTQSPTHLIKTRGQQVTLRCSPISGHKSVSWYQQVLGQGPQFIFQYYEKEERGRGNFPDRFSARQFPNYSSELNVNALLLGDSALYLCASSGPGSTEAFFGQGTRLTVV.

The gene calls are TRBV5-1 and TRBJ1-1; TRBD1 aligns across 7 bases. Trimming took 4 bases from V and 5 from J; bases not matched to a gene: 8. The CDR3 covers 14 residues. Germline V gene data show CDR1 as SGHRS and CDR2 as YFSETQ. The CDR3 DNA reads TGCGCCAGCAGCCTCCAGGGGGAATTGACTGAAGCTTTCTTT. Protein product: CASSLQGELTEAFF.

V and J are TRBV10-3 and TRBJ2-1; no clear D gene. Per germline, CDR1 ENHRY and CDR2 SYGVKD. V lost 3 bases to trimming and J lost 9 bases, with 15 bases between them. This CDR3 region has 14 residues. Written as DNA, the CDR3 is TGTGCCATCAGTGATCTATCCCAAGAGAGTGAGCAGTTCTTC. Translation: CAISDLSQESEQFF.

This clonotype was observed a handful of times. The CDR3 here is CASSTGWVNEQFF. The CDR3 DNA is TGCGCCAGCAGCACGGGGTGGGTAAATGAGCAGTTCTTC. V gene TRBV5-1 combines with J gene TRBJ2-1, with D possibly being TRBD2 (5 bases). The CDR3 is 13 residues long. Germline CDR1 SGHRS, CDR2 YFSETQ. With 4 bases removed from V and 7 bases from J, the gap between germline ends came to 12 bases.

The chain recombines TRBV9 with TRBJ2-1; the match to TRBD1 covers 12 bases. The CDR3 has 16 amino acids. The trim removed 4 bases at V and 9 bases at J, leaving 11 bases unmatched. In germline, CDR1 is SGDLS, CDR2 YYNGEE. The CDR3 nucleotides are TGTGCCAGCAGCCCCCGTGGGGACAGGGGGCTTAGTGAGCAGTTCTTC. This translates into CASSPRGDRGLSEQFF. Full variable domain (remainder filled in from reference TRBV9 and TRBJ2-1): DSGVTQTPKHLITATGQRVTLRCSPRSGDLSVYWYQQSLDQGLQFLIQYYNGEERAKGNILERFSAQQFPDLHSELNLSSLELGDSALYFCASSPRGDRGLSEQFFGPGTRLTVL.

The chain couples TRBV27 to TRBJ2-7; D remains ambiguous. The CDR3 runs 14 residues. The germline V gene encodes CDR1 MNHEY and CDR2 SMNVEV (reference sequence). V was cut by 11 bases and J by 0 bases, with 17 bases left in between. Here the CDR3 reads CASKDRPGSYEQYV. The CDR3 DNA follows: TGTGCCTCAAAGGACCGCCCGGGCTCCTACGAGCAGTACGTC.

This clonotype turned up a few times. Mismatch with germline at one junction end may stem from a read error. The J gene is TRBJ2-4, the V gene TRBV19, with D possibly matching TRBD2 (5 bases). Germline V CDR1 and CDR2: LNHDA, SQIVND (reference sequence). This CDR3 is built from 17 residues. The CDR3 region has the DNA TGTGCCAGTAGTATCGGGCTATTCGCCCTAGCCAAAAACACTCAGTACTTC. Residues: CASSIGLFALAKNTQYF.

In this sample, this clonotype turned up a few times. J is TRBJ1-4 and V is TRBV29-1; TRBD1 is a possible D gene (5 bases). Germline V gene lookup returns CDR1 SQVTM and CDR2 ANQGSEA. With 1 base removed from V and 5 bases from J, the gap between germline ends came to 11 bases. This CDR3 contains 14 residues. CDR3 DNA: TGCAGCGTTGAAGTAGGGACGGCCAATGAAAAACTGTTTTTT. Its translation is CSVEVGTANEKLFF. Combining the CDR3 with reference TRBV29-1 and TRBJ1-4 gives the whole variable domain SAVISQKPSRDICQRGTSLTIQCQVDSQVTMMFWYRQQPGQSLTLIATANQGSEATYESGFVIDKFPISRPNLTFSTLTVSNMSPEDSSIYLCSVEVGTANEKLFFGSGTQLSVL.

This clonotype was seen only a few times. CDR3 amino acids: CASSRRTGVTRQYV. In DNA, the CDR3 is TGTGCCAGCAGCCGCCGGACAGGGGTTACGCGGCAGTACGTC. This chain uses TRBV27 with TRBJ2-7, with 9 nucleotides matching TRBD1. The junction had 12 bases not matched to a gene; V was cut back by 6 bases and J by 9 bases. The CDR3 totals 14 residues. CDR1 is MNHEY, CDR2 SMNVEV, per germline (reference sequence).